This entry lists 11 T cell receptor beta chains sequenced from one sample in a study of cytomegalovirus exposure and HLA in healthy donors. Vbeta (60) and Jbeta (13) primers were used in the PCR. Sequencing used immunoSEQ multiplex PCR; TCRdb keeps in-frame clones, though not all of them. The repertoire consists of some 120,000 clones, with about three quarters occurring once and the leading ten covering 5.5% to 8.5%. The sequencing input was PBMCs. Every receptor here comes from a man in his forties in good health and CMV-seropositive.

This clone was seen only a few times. This rearrangement joins TRBV7-9 to TRBJ2-5; D is unclear. CDR1 and CDR2 from the germline V gene are SEHNR and FQNEAQ (reference sequence). Deletions cut 8 bases from V and 4 bases from J, with 14 bases between. The CDR3 extends over 13 amino acids. The DNA of the CDR3 is TGTGCCAGCTCCAGGCCACCTACAGAGACCCAGTACTTC. Residues: CASSRPPTETQYF.

The chain links TRBV28 to TRBJ1-2; D is ambiguous. Trimming shortened V by 10 bases and J by 1 base, and 4 bases separated the two germline ends. This CDR3 comprises 10 residues. Germline CDR1 and CDR2: MDHEN and SYDVKM. The DNA of the CDR3 is TGTGCCACCCTTAACTATGGCTACACCTTC. Translating gives CATLNYGYTF.

The chain employs TRBV11-2 and TRBJ2-7; the D gene is possibly TRBD1 (6 bases). The CDR3 length is 16 residues. Germline V lookup: CDR1 SGHAT, CDR2 FQNNGV. V was cut by 2 bases and J by 6 bases, with 20 bases left in between. CDR3 in DNA: TGTGCCAGCAGCTTAATCACAGGGCTAGTGATTAGCGAGCAGTACTTC. It translates to CASSLITGLVISEQYF.

The chain combines TRBV28 with TRBJ2-2, with D perhaps TRBD1 (6 bases). CDR1 is MDHEN, CDR2 SYDVKM, per germline. Trimming took off 9 bases at V and 7 bases at J, with 18 bases between the two ends. The CDR3 consists of 14 residues. The CDR3 DNA sequence: TGTGCCAGTAGAGGGACAACGGTTTTCGGGGAGCTGTTTTTT. Protein product: CASRGTTVFGELFF.

The CDR3 DNA is TGCGCCAGCTCAAGGGAGGGGAATGAAAAACTGTTTTTT. It specifies CASSREGNEKLFF. The chain recombines TRBV5-1 with TRBJ1-4; a weak D match, TRBD1 (5 bases). Between the trimmed V and J ends, which lost 7 bases and 5 bases, there was a span of 12 bases. The CDR3 is 13 residues long. Germline assignment: CDR1 SGHRS and CDR2 YFSETQ.

This clone was seen only a few times. CDR3 coding DNA: TGTGCCAGCAGCTTAGAACGACAGGGGGGCTCCTATAATTCACCCCTCCACTTT. Translated: CASSLERQGGSYNSPLHF. The genes are TRBV7-8 and TRBJ1-6; 9 bases align to TRBD1. Germline CDR1 reads SGHVS; CDR2 reads FQNEAQ. This CDR3 region has 18 residues. V was pared by 1 base and J by 0 bases, with 4 bases of the junction left unmatched. Complete variable domain (other parts from reference TRBV7-8 and TRBJ1-6): GAGVSQSPRYKVAKRGQDVALRCDPISGHVSLFWYQQALGQGPEFLTYFQNEAQLDKSGLPSDRFFAERPEGSVSTLKIQRTQQEDSAVYLCASSLERQGGSYNSPLHFGNGTRLTVT.

The chain couples TRBV11-3 to TRBJ2-3; D gene ambiguous. This CDR3 comprises 12 residues. Germline assignment: CDR1 SGHNT and CDR2 YENEEA. V lost 3 bases to trimming and J lost 6 bases, with 7 bases between them. This CDR3 reads CASSFEADTQYF. As DNA, the CDR3 is TGTGCCAGCAGCTTCGAGGCGGATACGCAGTATTTT.

The J gene is TRBJ2-7, the V gene TRBV2; 12 nucleotides align to TRBD2. V was clipped by 6 bases and J by 7 bases; unmatched bases: 10. Germline V gives CDR1 SNHLY, CDR2 FYNNEI. This CDR3 spans 15 amino acids. The CDR3 DNA sequence: TGTGCCAGCAGGTGGGCTAGCGGGAGGGCCGTAGAGCAGTACTTC. It is translated as CASRWASGRAVEQYF.

In this sample, this clone turned up a few times. The chain joins TRBV5-5 to TRBJ2-2; TRBD2 matches at 9 bases. The CDR3 is made up of 17 amino acids. The germline V gene has CDR1 SGHKS and CDR2 YYEKEE (reference sequence). J was trimmed by 7 bases and V by 0 bases; bases with no gene match: 10. The CDR3 coding sequence is TGTGCCAGCAGCTTGGGAGGTCTAGCGGGACGGGACGGGGAGCTGTTTTTT. This sequence encodes CASSLGGLAGRDGELFF.

The CDR3 region has the DNA TGTGCCAGCAGTCCCGGCCCTTGGGACAGGGATGGTTATGGCTACACCTTC. Residues: CASSPGPWDRDGYGYTF. J is TRBJ1-2 and V is TRBV27; 9 bases are shared with TRBD1. The V and J ends lost 5 bases and 5 bases, in that order; junction bases with no gene match: 15. Germline CDR1 MNHEY, CDR2 SMNVEV (reference sequence). The CDR3 consists of 17 residues.

The rearrangement joins TRBV5-1 to TRBJ2-3, with 11 bases lining up with TRBD2. This CDR3 is built from 17 residues. The V gene's germline CDR1 is SGHRS and CDR2 YFSETQ. Losses at the gene ends were 3 bases for V and 0 bases for J; bases not matched to a gene: 6. CDR3 residues: CASSSQLAGVSTDTQYF. CDR3 sequence (DNA): TGCGCCAGCAGCTCACAACTAGCGGGGGTCAGCACAGATACGCAGTATTTT.